This is a list of T cell receptor beta chains from one sample in a study of graft-versus-host responses after intestinal transplantation. Antigens for these TCRs are unknown. Assay: immunoSEQ multiplex PCR; the TCRdb copy retains only in-frame clones and omits some. The sample lists 30,000 to 35,000 clones, roughly 80% occurring once. The material sequenced was unstimulated CD8+ T cells sorted from spleen or lymph node cells, taken before intestinal transplant. The receptors were gathered from a human donor who received an intestinal transplant. CDR3s include the opening cysteine and the closing phenylalanine or tryptophan. The D gene is left open where the match is weak. Size tells how often a clone was seen (once, few, many) or the class of an expanded clone, and some rows leave it out.

>TRBD2|TRBV5-1|18|.|TRBJ2-1
TGCGCCAGCAGCTCGGTGATCCCCCTAGCGGAATCCTACAATGAGCAGTTCTTC
CASSSVIPLAESYNEQFF
>.|TRBV28|16|medium-sized|TRBJ1-2
TGTGCCAGCAGTTCGACCCGGACAGACCGAAAATATGGCTACACCTTC
CASSSTRTDRKYGYTF
>.|TRBV6-5|15|few|TRBJ2-5
TGTGCCAGCAGTTACGTCGGCGCGGACCAAGAGACCCAGTACTTC
CASSYVGADQETQYF
>.|TRBV28|20|.|TRBJ2-5
TGTGCCAGCAGTTTACCTTCCCCCCCAAGGCTAGCGAGGTACCAAGAGACCCAGTACTTC
CASSLPSPPRLARYQETQYF
>.|TRBV7-9|14|.|TRBJ2-1
TGTGCCAGCAGCCCCCGGGAGGGGGCCAATGAGCAGTTCTTC
CASSPREGANEQFF
>.|TRBV9|15|once|TRBJ2-2
TGTGCCAGCAGCGCCTTGACAGGCTTCGGCGGGGAGCTGTTTTTT
CASSALTGFGGELFF
>.|TRBV2|17|.|TRBJ2-5
TGTGCCAGCAGTGAAGGCTCTATAGCGCGCTTTCAAGAGACCCAGTACTTC
CASSEGSIARFQETQYF
>.|TRBV2|14|.|TRBJ2-3
TGTGCCAGCAGTGAATTTACGGTCACAGATACGCAGTATTTT
CASSEFTVTDTQYF
>TRBD2|TRBV9|17|.|TRBJ2-2
TGTGCCAGCAGCGTTAAGCGGGAGGTAGCGAACACCGGGGAGCTGTTTTTT
CASSVKREVANTGELFF
>TRBD2|TRBV10-3|20|.|TRBJ2-3
TGTGCCATCAGTGGGCCCGCTCCGGGACTAGCGGGGGCTAGCACAGATACGCAGTATTTT
CAISGPAPGLAGASTDTQYF
>.|TRBV19|15|.|TRBJ2-7
TGTGCCAGGAAACATAGGGGGACGAGAACCTACGAGCAGTACTTC
CARKHRGTRTYEQYF
>TRBD1|TRBV7-2|14|.|TRBJ1-4
TGTGCCAGCAGCCGGGACAGGGGGCGAGAAAAACTGTTTTTT
CASSRDRGREKLFF
>TRBD1|TRBV5-5|15|once|TRBJ2-7
TGTGCCAGCAGCTTGAGGGGACAGGAAATCTACGAGCAGTACTTC
CASSLRGQEIYEQYF
>TRBD2|TRBV6-5|16|.|TRBJ2-3
TGTGCCAGCAGTTCCAGCGGGGGGGCCCGAACAGATACGCAGTATTTT
CASSSSGGARTDTQYF
>.|TRBV18|12|.|TRBJ2-1
TGTGCCAGCTCCCCCCGGGGATATGAGCAGTTCTTC
CASSPRGYEQFF
>.|TRBV28|15|.|TRBJ1-3
TGTGCCAGCAGTTTTGCAGATTACTCTGGAAACACCATATATTTT
CASSFADYSGNTIYF
>.|TRBV19|13|.|TRBJ2-5
TGTGCCAGTAGAGCATGGGACTCGCCGGCCCAGTACTTC
CASRAWDSPAQYF
>.|TRBV6-1|15|.|TRBJ2-7
TGTGCCAGCAGTGAAGGGTGGAGCGCCCGGTACGAGCAGTACTTC
CASSEGWSARYEQYF
>.|TRBV28|19|.|TRBJ1-5
TGTGCCAGCAGTTTTAGGCAGGCCAATAGCGGGCTTAGCAATCAGCCCCAGCATTTT
CASSFRQANSGLSNQPQHF
>TRBD2|TRBV5-4|14|few|TRBJ2-7
TGTGCCAGCAGCCTACTAGCGGGAGGCTACGAGCAGTACTTC
CASSLLAGGYEQYF
>.|TRBV6-1|15|.|TRBJ1-5
TGTGCCAGCAGTGAGTATATTTATAGCAATCAGCCCCAGCATTTT
CASSEYIYSNQPQHF
>.|TRBV2|15|.|TRBJ1-5
TGTGCCAGCAGTGATGCAGGGGAGAGCAATCAGCCCCAGCATTTT
CASSDAGESNQPQHF
>.|TRBV18|12|.|TRBJ2-7
TGTGCCAGCTCCGGAGGGACCTACGAGCAGTACTTC
CASSGGTYEQYF
>.|TRBV19|19|.|TRBJ2-5
TGTGCCAGTAGTATAGTAAGGGGGATCCGCTTCCTTAACCAAGAGACCCAGTACTTC
CASSIVRGIRFLNQETQYF